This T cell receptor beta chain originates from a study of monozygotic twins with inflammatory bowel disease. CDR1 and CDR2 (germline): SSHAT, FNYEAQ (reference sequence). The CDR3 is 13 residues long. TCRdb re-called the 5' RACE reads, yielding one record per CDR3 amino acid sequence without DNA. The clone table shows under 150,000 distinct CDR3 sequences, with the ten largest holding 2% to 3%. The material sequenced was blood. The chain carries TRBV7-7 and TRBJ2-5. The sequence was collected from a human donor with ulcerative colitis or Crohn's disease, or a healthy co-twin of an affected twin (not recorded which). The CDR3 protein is CASSFSPQETQYF.